A selection of T cell receptor beta chains follows, all from one sample in a study of T cell responses to AZD1222 COVID-19 vaccine. Produced via immunoSEQ multiplex PCR; TCRdb's table is partial and in-frame only. The sample has some 170,000 clones, around 94% seen once. The starting material was peripheral blood, obtained 28 days after the second AZD1222 dose. The receptor source for this set is an adult who received the AZD1222 COVID-19 vaccine. Both conserved end residues are part of each CDR3.

V	J	CDR3
TRBV29-1	TRBJ2-1	CSVEGKGGSWLEQFF
TRBV10-3	TRBJ1-2	CAIRETGNYGYTF
TRBV6-5	TRBJ2-7	CASTDGTGSYEQYF
TRBV11-2	TRBJ2-3	CASSFYPTDTQYF
TRBV28	TRBJ1-1	CAGREGWNTEAFF
TRBV6-5	TRBJ2-7	CASSTIQETSYEQYF
TRBV7-2	TRBJ1-5	CASSPGQGYQPQHF
TRBV6-1	TRBJ2-2	CASSELLGQEAGELFF
TRBV9	TRBJ2-1	CASSGGDGAMDEQFF
TRBV27	TRBJ1-1	CASSSVRPQGNTEAFF
TRBV19	TRBJ1-5	CASSSRDIQHF
TRBV6-5	TRBJ1-2	CASTSVNYGYTF
TRBV27	TRBJ2-1	CASSSAGLAGGGDNEQFF
TRBV9	TRBJ2-7	CASSSEGEQYF
TRBV7-3	TRBJ2-5	CASSPMGGTLYLGETQYF
TRBV7-2	TRBJ1-2	CASTLTGGVGYGYTF
TRBV13	TRBJ2-2	CASSLEGLAGAVTGELFF
TRBV6-1	TRBJ2-2	CASSEAAGGPGTGELFF
TRBV7-2	TRBJ2-1	CASSPRAVYNEQFF
TRBV5-1	TRBJ2-1	CASSLVLAGGDEQFF
TRBV2	TRBJ1-2	CASSEARYSFSTF
TRBV7-9	TRBJ1-5	CASSSDRAYNQPQHF
TRBV9	TRBJ1-1	CASSVGARTGVNTEAFF
TRBV5-1	TRBJ1-1	CASSPLGPLNTEAFF
TRBV4-3	TRBJ2-1	CASSQNLAGVTNEQFF
TRBV29-1	TRBJ1-2	CSVPRGQYGYTF